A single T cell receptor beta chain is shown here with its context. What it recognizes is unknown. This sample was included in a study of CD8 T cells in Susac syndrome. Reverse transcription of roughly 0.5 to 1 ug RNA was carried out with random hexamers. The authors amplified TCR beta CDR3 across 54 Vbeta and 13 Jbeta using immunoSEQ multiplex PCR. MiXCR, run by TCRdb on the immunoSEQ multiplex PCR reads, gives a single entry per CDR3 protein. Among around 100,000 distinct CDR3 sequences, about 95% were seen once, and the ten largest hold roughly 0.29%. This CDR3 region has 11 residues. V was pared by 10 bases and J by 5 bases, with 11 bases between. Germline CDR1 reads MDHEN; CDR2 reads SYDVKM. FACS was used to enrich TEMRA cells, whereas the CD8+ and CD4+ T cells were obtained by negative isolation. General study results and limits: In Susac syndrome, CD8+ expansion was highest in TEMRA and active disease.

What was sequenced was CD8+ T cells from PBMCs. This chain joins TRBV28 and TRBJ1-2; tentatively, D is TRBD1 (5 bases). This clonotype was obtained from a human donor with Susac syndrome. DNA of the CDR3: TGTGCCACCACGGCAGGGTATGGCTACACCTTC. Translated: CATTAGYGYTF.